Following are 11 T cell receptor beta chains from one sample sequenced in a study of technical replicates of blood from a few donors. Profiling relied on immunoSEQ multiplex PCR, and the TCRdb table lists in-frame clones only, not all of them. This table holds tens of thousands of clones, around 94% found once. Sequenced: T cells isolated from PBMCs. These receptors came from a human donor in good health.

The chain joins TRBV28 to TRBJ2-7; weak D call: TRBD1 (6 bases). Germline V gene data show CDR1 as MDHEN and CDR2 as SYDVKM. The CDR3 runs to 12 residues. CDR3 residues: CALNGRGDEQYF. CDR3 DNA sequence: TGTGCTCTTAACGGCAGGGGAGACGAGCAGTACTTC.

In DNA form, the CDR3 reads TGCGCCAGCAGCCAAGAAACTAGCGGGATATGGACAGATACGCAGTATTTT. Translation gives CASSQETSGIWTDTQYF. The chain employs TRBV4-1 and TRBJ2-3; 10 bases map to TRBD2. The CDR3 length is 17 residues. CDR1 and CDR2 from the germline V gene are MGHRA and YSYEKL. The V segment lost 0 bases and the J segment 3 bases; nucleotides outside the gene matches: 6.

The V call is TRBV2, the J call TRBJ1-1; D remains unclear. V shed 2 bases and J shed 2 bases, with 6 bases lying between them. Per germline, CDR1 SNHLY and CDR2 FYNNEI. The CDR3 contains 13 residues. The CDR3, as DNA: TGTGCCAGCAGTGAAACGAGTAACACTGAAGCTTTCTTT. The encoded protein is CASSETSNTEAFF. Filled out from reference TRBV2 and TRBJ1-1, the complete variable domain reads EPEVTQTPSHQVTQMGQEVILRCVPISNHLYFYWYRQILGQKVEFLVSFYNNEISEKSEIFDDQFSVERPDGSNFTLKIRSTKLEDSAMYFCASSETSNTEAFFGQGTRLTVV.

This chain joins TRBV6-1 and TRBJ2-6, with TRBD2 as a possible D gene (5 bases). In germline, CDR1 is MNHNS, CDR2 SASEGT. This CDR3 region has 15 residues. Trimming removed 4 bases at V and 2 bases at J, with 9 bases between. CDR3 sequence: CASSVGAAGANVLTF. DNA for the CDR3: TGTGCCAGCAGTGTTGGAGCGGCTGGGGCCAACGTCCTGACTTTC.

The J gene is TRBJ1-2, the V gene TRBV4-1; D gene unclear. V was cut by 0 bases and J by 5 bases, with 7 bases left in between. Germline V gives CDR1 MGHRA, CDR2 YSYEKL. This CDR3 region has 13 residues. CDR3: CASSQESVYGYTF. The CDR3 nucleotides read TGCGCCAGCAGCCAAGAGTCAGTATATGGCTACACCTTC.

The V and J genes are TRBV9 and TRBJ2-7, with 8 bases aligning to TRBD2. There are 15 residues in the CDR3. The V segment lost 3 bases and the J segment 5 bases; nucleotides outside the gene matches: 10. Germline assignment: CDR1 SGDLS and CDR2 YYNGEE. CDR3 protein: CASSDTSGSANEQYF. The CDR3, as DNA: TGTGCCAGCAGCGATACCAGCGGGAGCGCCAACGAGCAGTACTTC.

This chain uses TRBV19 with TRBJ2-6; 7 bases fit TRBD1. CDR3 length equals 16 residues. Germline V CDR1 and CDR2: LNHDA, SQIVND (reference sequence). CDR3 sequence reads: CASGQLAPSGANVLTF. The CDR3 bases are TGTGCTTCGGGACAGCTAGCCCCCTCTGGGGCCAACGTCCTGACTTTC.

CDR3 region: CATSRGTDGNQPQHF. The DNA for the CDR3 is TGTGCCACCAGCAGGGGTACAGATGGGAATCAGCCCCAGCATTTT. J is TRBJ1-5 and V is TRBV15; D remains ambiguous. The germline V gene has CDR1 LNHNV and CDR2 YYDKDF (reference sequence). This CDR3 comprises 15 residues. V was pared by 3 bases and J by 4 bases, with 13 bases between.

The chain links TRBV6-1 to TRBJ2-1; 13 bases are a match to TRBD2. The CDR3 is 16 residues long. Germline V gives CDR1 MNHNS, CDR2 SASEGT. The V segment lost 4 bases and the J segment 8 bases; nucleotides outside the gene matches: 8. The CDR3 DNA reads TGTGCCAGCAGTGGGGGACTAGCGGGGCCGTTGCATGAGCAGTTCTTC. It translates to CASSGGLAGPLHEQFF.

The CDR3: CASSLDGRLGGEQYF. The DNA of the CDR3 is TGCGCCAGCAGCTTGGACGGCCGCCTGGGAGGGGAGCAGTACTTC. V usage is TRBV5-1 and J usage is TRBJ2-7, with TRBD2 identical over 7 bases. The germline V gene has CDR1 SGHRS and CDR2 YFSETQ. V gave up 0 bases and J gave up 7 bases; unmatched junction bases: 10. CDR3 length: 15 amino acids.

The chain employs TRBV9 and TRBJ2-3; D is perhaps TRBD2 (7 bases). The CDR3 consists of 16 residues. V was pared by 0 bases and J by 7 bases, with 18 bases between. From germline, CDR1 is SGDLS and CDR2 YYNGEE. The CDR3 DNA is TGTGCCAGCAGCGTAGTTCCCGGGGGGCTTACCAATACGCAGTATTTT. This codes for CASSVVPGGLTNTQYF.